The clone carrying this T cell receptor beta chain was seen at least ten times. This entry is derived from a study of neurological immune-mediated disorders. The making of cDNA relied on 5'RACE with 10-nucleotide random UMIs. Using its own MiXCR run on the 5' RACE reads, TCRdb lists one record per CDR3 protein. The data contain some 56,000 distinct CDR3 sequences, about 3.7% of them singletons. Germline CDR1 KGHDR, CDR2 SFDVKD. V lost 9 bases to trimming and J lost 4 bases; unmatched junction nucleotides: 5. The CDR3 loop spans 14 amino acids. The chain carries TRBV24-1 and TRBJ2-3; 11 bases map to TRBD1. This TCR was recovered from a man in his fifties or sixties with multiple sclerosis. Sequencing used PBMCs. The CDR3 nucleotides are TGTGCCACCTCCAAGGGACAGGGGGCAGATACGCAGTATTTT. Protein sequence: CATSKGQGADTQYF.